Below, 17 T cell receptor beta chains from the same sample are listed, as sequenced in a study of blood T cell repertoires in COVID-19. Method: immunoSEQ multiplex PCR; TCRdb's copy keeps in-frame clones and lacks some. The profile shows some 250,000 clones, more than 75% of them singletons. The sample consisted of peripheral blood. All receptors come from a woman in her sixties or seventies with COVID-19, enrolled during active disease.

This chain links TRBV6-5 with TRBJ2-7; 9 bases line up with TRBD2. Losses at the gene ends were 0 bases for V and 6 bases for J; bases not matched to a gene: 9. Germline CDR1 and CDR2: MNHEY and SVGAGI. This CDR3 region has 16 residues. The DNA for the CDR3 is TGTGCCAGCAGTTACTCAGGGTCTCGCGGGAGGGCCGAGCAGTACTTC. Translated, it gives CASSYSGSRGRAEQYF.

V and J are TRBV5-4 and TRBJ2-3; D is perhaps TRBD2 (7 bases). Trimming shortened V by 10 bases and J by 0 bases, and 18 bases separated the two germline ends. Germline V gene lookup returns CDR1 SGHNT and CDR2 YYREEE (reference sequence). The CDR3 consists of 15 residues. The chain's CDR3 is CAAAFGGPSTDTQYF. CDR3 coding DNA: TGTGCCGCCGCCTTCGGGGGGCCTAGCACAGATACGCAGTATTTT.

For this clone: The sample has other DNA sequences that encode this CDR3 too. The chain recombines TRBV6-5 with TRBJ1-2, with D perhaps matching TRBD1 (5 bases). Germline-derived CDR1 and CDR2 are MNHEY and SVGAGI. This CDR3 is built from 12 residues. V lost 6 bases, J lost 7 bases, and 12 bases lay in between. The CDR3 region has the DNA TGTGCCAGCAGCCGGACCGGGGGTGGCTACACCTTC. Protein product: CASSRTGGGYTF.

V gene TRBV6-6 combines with J gene TRBJ2-2; TRBD1 matches 8 bases. J lost 4 bases, V lost 6 bases, and 7 bases had no gene match. CDR3 size: 15 residues. Germline V gene sequence: CDR1 MNHNY, CDR2 SVGAGI (reference sequence). The CDR3 region has the DNA TGTGCCAGCAGACGGACAGGGACTCGCACCGGGGAGCTGTTTTTT. This gives the protein CASRRTGTRTGELFF.

This clone was recorded once. The chain combines TRBV5-6 with TRBJ2-7; 8 nucleotides agree with TRBD2. Germline V CDR1 and CDR2: SGHDT, YYEEEE. This CDR3 has 15 amino acids. V dropped 4 bases and J dropped 3; count of bases not matched to a gene: 9. This CDR3 reads CASSPPRGGRYEQYF. CDR3 coding DNA: TGTGCCAGCAGCCCGCCCCGGGGGGGGCGCTACGAGCAGTACTTC. The entire variable domain, with the rest obtained from reference TRBV5-6 and TRBJ2-7, is as follows: DAGVTQSPTHLIKTRGQQVTLRCSPKSGHDTVSWYQQALGQGPQFIFQYYEEEERQRGNFPDRFSGHQFPNYSSELNVNALLLGDSALYLCASSPPRGGRYEQYFGPGTRLTVT.

The chain joins TRBV30 to TRBJ2-5; D is ambiguous. This CDR3 has 12 residues. Trimming removed 3 bases at V and 5 bases at J, with 10 bases between. Germline V gene lookup returns CDR1 GTSNPN and CDR2 SVGIG (reference sequence). In DNA form, the CDR3 reads TGTGCCTGGAGGTATCCGTTGGAGACCCAGTACTTC. Translating it yields CAWRYPLETQYF.

V and J are TRBV14 and TRBJ2-1; D is ambiguous. The germline V gene encodes CDR1 SGHDN and CDR2 FVKESK. This CDR3 region has 19 residues. Trimming left V 4 bases short and J 0 bases short, with 22 bases between. The CDR3 spells CASSPRPVLSASSYNEQFF. The CDR3 DNA follows: TGTGCCAGCAGCCCGCGACCCGTACTGAGCGCAAGCTCCTACAATGAGCAGTTCTTC.

The rearrangement joins TRBV7-9 to TRBJ2-1, with 9 nucleotides matching TRBD2. Germline V gene sequence: CDR1 SEHNR, CDR2 FQNEAQ (reference sequence). The CDR3 extends over 14 amino acids. Trimming at V came to 5 bases and at J to 6 bases, leaving 5 bases not matched to a gene. The CDR3 DNA reads as TGTGCCAGCAGCCCGGGACTAGCTGGCAATGAGCAGTTCTTC. Amino acid sequence: CASSPGLAGNEQFF.

V is TRBV16 and J is TRBJ1-3; 8 nucleotides match TRBD1. Germline CDR1 is KGHSY and CDR2 is FQNENV. The CDR3 extends over 16 amino acids. V was pared by 1 base and J by 1 base, with 3 bases of the junction left unmatched. The CDR3 DNA reads as TGTGCCAGCAGCCAATTGAACAGGGGGTCTGGAAACACCATATATTTT. Translation gives CASSQLNRGSGNTIYF.

For this clone: A read error may produce the germline difference seen at one junction end. The chain combines TRBV30 with TRBJ1-3; D gene ambiguous. The CDR3 is 14 residues long. Looked up from germline, CDR1 is GTSNPN and CDR2 is SVGIG (reference sequence). CDR3 sequence: CAWGVYPGGNTIYF. The CDR3 bases are TGTGCCTGGGGTGTCTACCCGGGGGGAAACACCATATATTTT.

The rearrangement uses TRBV19 and TRBJ1-2, with a weak D call TRBD1 (5 bases). V shed 3 bases and J shed 8 bases, with 13 bases lying between them. Per the germline V gene, CDR1 is LNHDA and CDR2 is SQIVND (reference sequence). The CDR3 covers 13 residues. CDR3 sequence: CASSIIGTRGYTF. The CDR3, as DNA: TGTGCCAGTAGTATCATCGGGACTCGGGGCTACACCTTC.

The V gene is TRBV18, the J gene TRBJ2-7; 7 bases are shared with TRBD1. Unmatched junction bases numbered 5, after V lost 1 base and J lost 2 bases. The CDR3 is 15 residues long. CDR1 and CDR2 (germline): KGHSH, LQKENI. This CDR3 reads CASSPRDREAYEQYF. CDR3 bases: TGTGCCAGCTCACCACGGGACAGAGAAGCCTACGAGCAGTACTTC.

The chain's CDR3 is CASSLGTGGAGTEAFF. The DNA for the CDR3 is TGCGCCAGCAGCTTGGGGACAGGGGGCGCGGGCACTGAAGCTTTCTTT. The chain employs TRBV5-1 and TRBJ1-1, with 11 positions matching TRBD1. This CDR3 region has 16 residues. Germline loops: CDR1 SGHRS, CDR2 YFSETQ. V dropped 0 bases and J dropped 4; count of bases not matched to a gene: 5.

The J gene is TRBJ1-2, the V gene TRBV4-1; the D gene is possibly TRBD1 (6 bases). The germline V gene has CDR1 MGHRA and CDR2 YSYEKL. V was clipped by 2 bases and J by 6 bases, with 13 bases between them. CDR3 length: 14 amino acids. The DNA for the CDR3 is TGCGCCAGCAGCCAATTCCAGGGGCGCGATGGCTACACCTTC. Amino acid sequence: CASSQFQGRDGYTF.

The rearrangement joins TRBV6-5 to TRBJ2-5; D ambiguous. This CDR3 is built from 15 residues. Germline V gives CDR1 MNHEY, CDR2 SVGAGI. V shed 2 bases and J shed 7 bases, with 17 bases lying between them. CDR3 residues: CASSYRPVQIGTQYF. The CDR3 DNA is TGTGCCAGCAGTTACCGCCCCGTTCAGATTGGGACCCAGTACTTC.

The chain uses TRBV6-5 and TRBJ1-5, with 7 bases matching TRBD1. This CDR3 spans 13 amino acids. Germline V gives CDR1 MNHEY, CDR2 SVGAGI. The V segment lost 10 bases and the J segment 4 bases; nucleotides outside the gene matches: 7. The CDR3 is CAIPGQSNQPQHF. The CDR3 coding sequence is TGTGCCATACCGGGACAGTCTAATCAGCCCCAGCATTTT.

This clone was observed once. The chain employs TRBV5-1 and TRBJ1-2; D is ambiguous. Trimming removed 4 bases at V and 5 bases at J, with 15 bases between. Germline V gene sequence: CDR1 SGHRS, CDR2 YFSETQ. The CDR3 has 14 residues. In DNA form, the CDR3 reads TGCGCCAGCAGCCTTGTCGAGCCCGAATATGGCTACACCTTC. It yields the protein CASSLVEPEYGYTF.